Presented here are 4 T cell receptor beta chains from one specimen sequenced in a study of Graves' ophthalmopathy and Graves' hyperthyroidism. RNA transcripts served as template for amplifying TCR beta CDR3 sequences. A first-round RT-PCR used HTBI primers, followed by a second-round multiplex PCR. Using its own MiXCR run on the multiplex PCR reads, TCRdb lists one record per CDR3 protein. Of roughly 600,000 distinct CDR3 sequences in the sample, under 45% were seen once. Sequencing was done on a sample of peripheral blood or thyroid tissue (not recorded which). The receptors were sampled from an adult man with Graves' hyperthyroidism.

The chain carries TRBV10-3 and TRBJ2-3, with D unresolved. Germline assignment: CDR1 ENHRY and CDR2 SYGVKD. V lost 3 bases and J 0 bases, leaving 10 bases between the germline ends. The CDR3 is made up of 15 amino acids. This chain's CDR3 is CAISDKVGSTDTQYF. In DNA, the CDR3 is TGTGCCATCAGTGACAAGGTCGGTAGCACAGATACGCAGTATTTT.

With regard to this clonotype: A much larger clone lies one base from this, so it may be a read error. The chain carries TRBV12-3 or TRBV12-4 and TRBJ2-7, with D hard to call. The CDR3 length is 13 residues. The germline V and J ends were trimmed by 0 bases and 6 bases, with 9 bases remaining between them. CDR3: CASSLAHRAEQYF. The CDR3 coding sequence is TGTGCCAGCAGTTTAGCGCACCGGGCCGAGCAGTACTTC.

The CDR3 DNA reads as TGCGCCAGCAGTCAAACGTCCCGGGACAGTACCTACGAGCAGTACTTC. It is translated as CASSQTSRDSTYEQYF. V and J are TRBV10-2 and TRBJ2-7, with 7 bases identical to TRBD1. Unmatched junction bases numbered 12, after V lost 5 bases and J lost 2 bases. The CDR3 is 16 amino acids. In germline, CDR1 is WSHSY, CDR2 SAAADI.

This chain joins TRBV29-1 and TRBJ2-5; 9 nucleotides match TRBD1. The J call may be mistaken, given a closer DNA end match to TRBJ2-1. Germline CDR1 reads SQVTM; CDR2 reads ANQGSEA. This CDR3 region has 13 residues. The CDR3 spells CSARTGARETQFF. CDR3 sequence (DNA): TGCAGCGCCCGGACAGGGGCAAGGGAGACCCAGTTCTTC.